These 32 T cell receptor beta chains came from one sample sequenced in a study of T cell responses to AZD1222 COVID-19 vaccine. Produced via immunoSEQ multiplex PCR; TCRdb's table is partial and in-frame only. The sample contains about 100,000 clones, around 90% of which appear only once. Sequences were derived from peripheral blood, sampled on day 0 of AZD1222 vaccination. The receptors were gathered from an adult in good health.

The V gene is TRBV28, the J gene TRBJ2-2, with D perhaps matching TRBD2 (6 bases). Per germline, CDR1 MDHEN and CDR2 SYDVKM. V was pared by 4 bases and J by 4 bases, with 16 bases between. CDR3 size: 16 residues. CDR3 residues: CASSYLSSGFTGELFF. The CDR3 nucleotides are TGTGCCAGCAGTTACTTATCAAGCGGGTTCACCGGGGAGCTGTTTTTT.

The rearrangement links TRBV5-6 to TRBJ1-2; D gene uncertain. The CDR3 runs 14 residues. Per the germline V gene, CDR1 is SGHDT and CDR2 is YYEEEE. The V end lost 0 bases, the J end lost 3 bases, and 9 bases lay between the germline ends. CDR3 in DNA: TGTGCCAGCAGCTTGGGGTTGAGGGACTATGGCTACACCTTC. It specifies CASSLGLRDYGYTF.

This clone was seen only a few times. The rearrangement links TRBV27 to TRBJ1-6; D not certain. The germline V and J ends were trimmed by 2 bases and 8 bases, with 10 bases remaining between them. The CDR3 is 14 amino acids. Per the germline V gene, CDR1 is MNHEY and CDR2 is SMNVEV (reference sequence). The CDR3 DNA follows: TGTGCCAGCAGTTTACGGGCAGCTTATTCACCCCTCCACTTT. Amino acid sequence: CASSLRAAYSPLHF.

The chain has TRBV12-2 and TRBJ2-5; the D segment call TRBD2 is taken from the table without a DNA check. TRBV12-2 is marked as a pseudogene. The CDR3 consists of 17 residues. As DNA, the CDR3 is TGTGCAAGTCGCTTAGCCCGGGGGAAGGAGAAGAGAGAGACCCAGTACTTC. Translated, it gives CASRLARGKEKRETQYF.

The rearrangement uses TRBV6-5 and TRBJ2-7, with D maybe TRBD1 (5 bases). There are 16 residues in the CDR3. Germline values: CDR1 MNHEY, CDR2 SVGAGI. The V and J ends lost 0 bases and 2 bases respectively, with 14 bases between them. The CDR3 DNA reads TGTGCCAGCAGTTACTCGATTTGGGGCAACACCTACGAGCAGTACTTC. Translated: CASSYSIWGNTYEQYF.

This clone was seen only a few times. The gene calls are TRBV15 and TRBJ1-5; no clear D. CDR3 length: 13 residues. Per germline, CDR1 LNHNV and CDR2 YYDKDF (reference sequence). The V gene lost 1 base and the J gene lost 9 bases, with 10 bases spanning the gap. CDR3 sequence (DNA): TGTGCCACCAGCAGAGGGAATGGTAGGCCCCAGCATTTT. The encoded protein is CATSRGNGRPQHF.

The chain uses TRBV5-6 and TRBJ1-5; D unresolved. The CDR3 consists of 12 residues. The germline V and J ends were trimmed by 1 base and 6 bases, with 5 bases remaining between them. The germline gives CDR1 SGHDT, CDR2 YYEEEE. CDR3 residues: CASSLIGQPQHF. The CDR3 bases are TGTGCCAGCAGCTTGATCGGTCAGCCCCAGCATTTT.

This clone was seen once. V and J are TRBV28 and TRBJ2-5; D remains ambiguous. This CDR3 has 13 residues. Looked up from germline, CDR1 is MDHEN and CDR2 is SYDVKM. With 6 bases removed from V and 1 base from J, the gap between germline ends came to 9 bases. This chain's CDR3 is CASRISSQETQYF. The DNA for the CDR3 is TGTGCCAGCAGGATCAGTAGCCAAGAGACCCAGTACTTC.

The chain is built from TRBV4-1 and TRBJ2-7; tentatively, D is TRBD1 (5 bases). The germline gives CDR1 MGHRA, CDR2 YSYEKL. The CDR3 is 17 residues long. Trimming left V 6 bases short and J 1 base short, with 22 bases between. CDR3 DNA: TGCGCCAGCAGGCGATCCCCACGGACACACAGTTCCTACGAGCAGTACTTC. It translates to CASRRSPRTHSSYEQYF.

CDR3 DNA sequence: TGTGCCAGCAGCCCAACCCGGACGGCTCCTTGGGAAAAACTGTTTTTT. Translating it yields CASSPTRTAPWEKLFF. This chain joins TRBV7-8 and TRBJ1-4; D gene ambiguous. Looked up from germline, CDR1 is SGHVS and CDR2 is FQNEAQ. The CDR3 runs 16 residues. The germline V and J ends were trimmed by 5 bases and 8 bases, with 21 bases remaining between them.

The J gene is TRBJ2-1, the V gene TRBV7-3, with D perhaps given as TRBD1 or TRBD2 (5 bases each). This CDR3 is built from 16 residues. Germline V gene lookup returns CDR1 SGHTA and CDR2 FQGTGA. Between the trimmed V and J ends, which lost 2 bases and 10 bases, there was a span of 21 bases. The CDR3 bases are TGTGCCAGCAGCTTATTCCGGGACGGCCAACCTGGCGAGCAGTTCTTC. It codes for CASSLFRDGQPGEQFF. The full variable domain, rest sourced from reference TRBV7-3 and TRBJ2-1, is GAGVSQTPSNKVTEKGKYVELRCDPISGHTALYWYRQSLGQGPEFLIYFQGTGAADDSGLPNDRFFAVRPEGSVSTLKIQRTERGDSAVYLCASSLFRDGQPGEQFFGPGTRLTVL.

The chain uses TRBV27 and TRBJ1-6, with D tentatively TRBD1 (6 bases). The V and J ends lost 2 bases and 7 bases respectively, with 15 bases between them. Germline lookup yields CDR1 MNHEY and CDR2 SMNVEV (reference sequence). This CDR3 is 16 amino acids long. CDR3 residues: CASSLGQGLENSPLHF. The CDR3 DNA sequence: TGTGCCAGCAGTTTAGGGCAGGGGTTAGAGAATTCACCCCTCCACTTT.

The chain uses TRBV6-1 and TRBJ2-7; D unclear. The CDR3 runs to 14 residues. Trimming cost V 2 bases and J 6 bases, with 14 bases left between them. Germline loops: CDR1 MNHNS, CDR2 SASEGT. The CDR3 bases are TGTGCCAGCAGTGAAAGGAGCCCAGCAGTCGAGCAGTACTTC. Its protein product is CASSERSPAVEQYF.

Only one count was recorded for this clone. This chain connects TRBV7-8 to TRBJ1-2; D ambiguous. The V gene lost 3 bases and the J gene lost 2 bases, with 10 bases spanning the gap. CDR1 SGHVS and CDR2 FQNEAQ come from the germline V gene. The CDR3 sequence is 14 residues long. The CDR3 spells CASSLGLGNYGYTF. The CDR3 region has the DNA TGTGCCAGCAGCTTGGGCCTTGGAAACTATGGCTACACCTTC.

The V gene is TRBV20-1, the J gene TRBJ2-3; 12 bases line up with TRBD2. Germline loops: CDR1 DFQATT, CDR2 SNEGSKA (reference sequence). The length of the CDR3 is 15 residues. After removal of 3 bases from V and 3 bases from J, the junction contained 4 bases not matched to a gene. CDR3 coding DNA: TGCAGTGCTAGTGGGCTAGCGGGAGGGACAGATACGCAGTATTTT. Amino acid sequence: CSASGLAGGTDTQYF.

This chain joins TRBV18 and TRBJ2-1; the match to TRBD1 covers 7 bases. Germline CDR1 KGHSH, CDR2 LQKENI. J was trimmed by 0 bases and V by 4 bases; bases with no gene match: 3. The CDR3 extends over 15 amino acids. The CDR3 protein is CASSLGQSSYNEQFF. The CDR3 DNA sequence: TGTGCCAGCTCACTGGGACAGAGCTCCTACAATGAGCAGTTCTTC.

This chain links TRBV4-2 with TRBJ1-6; 8 bases are a match to TRBD1. This CDR3 is built from 18 residues. Germline V gene sequence: CDR1 LGHNA, CDR2 YNFKEQ. Trimming removed 0 bases from V and 10 bases from J; junction bases left unmatched: 14. The CDR3 sequence is CASSQEVPDRAVSSPLHF. The CDR3 nucleotides are TGTGCCAGCAGCCAAGAGGTCCCGGACAGGGCCGTCTCATCACCCCTCCACTTT.

In DNA, the CDR3 is TGTGCCAGCAGCAGTACTGGGGCGTTGGCCACTGAAGCTTTCTTT. Protein product: CASSSTGALATEAFF. The V gene is TRBV9, the J gene TRBJ1-1; perhaps TRBD1 as D (5 bases). Germline lookup yields CDR1 SGDLS and CDR2 YYNGEE. V was cut by 4 bases and J by 4 bases, with 17 bases left in between. This CDR3 contains 15 residues.

CDR3 residues: CASSWDDTYGYTF. The DNA of the CDR3 is TGTGCCAGCAGTTGGGATGACACATATGGCTACACCTTC. The chain recombines TRBV12-3 or TRBV12-4 with TRBJ1-2; D not certain. The CDR3 is 13 residues long. The V and J ends lost 4 bases and 5 bases respectively, with 11 bases between them.

This chain connects TRBV27 to TRBJ2-4; 8 bases map to TRBD2. V shed 3 bases, J shed 6 bases, and the junction held 4 bases outside the gene matches. The CDR3 runs 14 residues. Germline CDR1 MNHEY, CDR2 SMNVEV (reference sequence). Written as DNA, the CDR3 is TGTGCCAGCAGTTTCGCGGGAGGTTCAAACATTCAGTACTTC. Protein sequence: CASSFAGGSNIQYF.

This chain joins TRBV6-5 and TRBJ1-1; 8 bases map to TRBD1. V lost 4 bases, J lost 0 bases, and 4 bases stayed unmatched. This CDR3 is built from 15 residues. Germline values: CDR1 MNHEY, CDR2 SVGAGI. The CDR3 sequence: CASSSAGQVNTEAFF. The CDR3 bases are TGTGCCAGCAGTTCCGCGGGACAGGTGAACACTGAAGCTTTCTTT.

CDR3 region: CASSFLGGELFF. The CDR3 bases are TGTGCCAGCAGCTTCCTCGGCGGGGAGCTGTTTTTT. This chain links TRBV11-2 with TRBJ2-2; D gene unclear. CDR3 length: 12 amino acids. Trimming took off 3 bases at V and 7 bases at J, with 6 bases between the two ends. From germline, CDR1 is SGHAT and CDR2 FQNNGV.

This chain connects TRBV18 to TRBJ2-1, with 8 bases matching TRBD2. This CDR3 spans 14 amino acids. The V segment lost 4 bases and the J segment 6 bases; nucleotides outside the gene matches: 5. Germline V gene data show CDR1 as KGHSH and CDR2 as LQKENI. The CDR3 DNA sequence: TGTGCCAGCTCACTCTCCGGGGGGGGCAATGAGCAGTTCTTC. Encoded protein: CASSLSGGGNEQFF.

The V gene is TRBV6-2 or TRBV6-3, the J gene TRBJ2-7, with D uncertain. Germline loops: CDR1 MNHEY, CDR2 SVGEGT. The CDR3 is 13 amino acids. V was cut by 2 bases and J by 0 bases, with 5 bases left in between. CDR3 in amino acids: CASSYRDSYEQYF. In nucleotides, the CDR3 is TGTGCCAGCAGTTACAGGGACTCCTACGAGCAGTACTTC.

This clone was counted a single time. The V and J genes are TRBV9 and TRBJ2-3; 13 bases map to TRBD2. J lost 1 base, V lost 1 base, and 0 bases had no gene match. The CDR3 extends over 16 amino acids. Germline V gene sequence: CDR1 SGDLS, CDR2 YYNGEE. Here the CDR3 reads CASSVTSGRGTDTQYF. The CDR3 nucleotides read TGTGCCAGCAGCGTAACTAGCGGGAGGGGCACAGATACGCAGTATTTT.

The sample holds one count of this clone. This chain uses TRBV11-2 with TRBJ2-1; 13 nucleotides line up with TRBD2. This CDR3 region has 15 residues. CDR1 SGHAT and CDR2 FQNNGV come from the germline V gene. Trimming took 4 bases from V and 8 from J; bases not matched to a gene: 5. The CDR3 nucleotides read TGTGCCAGCAGCTCCAGGACTAGCGGGAGCCATGAGCAGTTCTTC. It translates to CASSSRTSGSHEQFF. Supplemented by reference TRBV11-2 and TRBJ2-1, the full variable domain reads EAGVAQSPRYKIIEKRQSVAFWCNPISGHATLYWYQQILGQGPKLLIQFQNNGVVDDSQLPKDRFSAERLKGVDSTLKIQPAKLEDSAVYLCASSSRTSGSHEQFFGPGTRLTVL.

This rearrangement joins TRBV27 to TRBJ1-1, with no clear D. Trimming pared 8 bases from V and 5 bases from J, leaving 21 bases between. Looked up from germline, CDR1 is MNHEY and CDR2 is SMNVEV (reference sequence). The CDR3 length is 15 residues. CDR3 DNA: TGTGCCAGCTTCCTCCGGGGATTCCGGAAAACTGAAGCTTTCTTT. Translated, it gives CASFLRGFRKTEAFF.

This chain connects TRBV6-5 to TRBJ2-3, with 7 bases identical to TRBD1. The germline V gene encodes CDR1 MNHEY and CDR2 SVGAGI. The CDR3 is 13 amino acids. V gave up 7 bases and J gave up 3 bases; unmatched junction bases: 4. The CDR3 nucleotides are TGTGCCAGCACCCGGACAGGAACAGATACGCAGTATTTT. Translated: CASTRTGTDTQYF.

This chain links TRBV19 with TRBJ1-1, with D perhaps matching TRBD1 (6 bases). V lost 10 bases and J lost 1, with 19 bases in between. The germline gives CDR1 LNHDA, CDR2 SQIVND (reference sequence). The CDR3 runs 15 residues. The CDR3 region is CATKPGGGWNTEAFF. DNA of the CDR3: TGTGCCACCAAACCGGGAGGGGGTTGGAACACTGAAGCTTTCTTT.

The J gene is TRBJ1-4, the V gene TRBV7-6, with a tentative D call TRBD1 (5 bases). Germline V lookup: CDR1 SGHVS, CDR2 FNYEAQ. Deletions cut 4 bases from V and 5 bases from J, with 14 bases between. This CDR3 is 15 amino acids long. CDR3 sequence (DNA): TGTGCCAGCAGCTCATCCCTCAGGGAGAATGAAAAACTGTTTTTT. Its protein is CASSSSLRENEKLFF.

V is TRBV27 and J is TRBJ2-1; 13 bases agree with TRBD2. Germline V lookup: CDR1 MNHEY, CDR2 SMNVEV (reference sequence). The V and J ends lost 6 bases and 10 bases, in that order; junction bases with no gene match: 12. The CDR3 is made up of 16 amino acids. CDR3 sequence (DNA): TGTGCCAGCAGGCACCCCGGACTAGCGGGAGTAGAGGAGCAGTTCTTC. Protein sequence: CASRHPGLAGVEEQFF.

The chain joins TRBV5-4 to TRBJ2-7; 11 nucleotides agree with TRBD2. The V and J ends lost 4 bases and 0 bases, in that order; junction bases with no gene match: 6. The germline V gene has CDR1 SGHNT and CDR2 YYREEE (reference sequence). The CDR3 is 16 residues long. DNA of the CDR3: TGTGCCAGCAGCGTGGGACTAGCGGAGAGCTCCTACGAGCAGTACTTC. It translates to CASSVGLAESSYEQYF.